These 28 T cell receptor beta chains share one sample of origin, sequenced in a study of T-cell memory formation after mild COVID-19. TCRdb independently ran MiXCR on the 5' RACE reads; one entry per CDR3 protein. The repertoire holds more than 75,000 distinct CDR3 sequences, with roughly 23% as singletons. The specimen sequenced was PBMCs or a T cell subset sorted from them (not recorded which). The source is a man younger than 30 who had mild COVID-19 (a few samples of this study predate the infection). Cell type and time point are not known.

The rearrangement links TRBV5-1 to TRBJ2-2; the D gene is possibly TRBD1 (6 bases). Trimming pared 2 bases from V and 1 base from J, leaving 12 bases between. The CDR3 totals 16 residues. Germline V gene data show CDR1 as SGHRS and CDR2 as YFSETQ. The CDR3 sequence: CASSFQRQENTGELFF. The CDR3 nucleotides read TGCGCCAGCAGCTTTCAAAGACAGGAGAACACCGGGGAGCTGTTTTTT.

CDR3 region: CSAEDRGPLYGYTF. The CDR3 region has the DNA TGCAGCGCTGAGGACAGGGGCCCTCTCTATGGCTACACCTTC. The gene calls are TRBV29-1 and TRBJ1-2; TRBD1 matches 9 bases. CDR3 length: 14 residues. Germline V lookup: CDR1 SQVTM, CDR2 ANQGSEA. Trimming at V came to 7 bases and at J to 4 bases, leaving 10 bases not matched to a gene.

This chain uses TRBV27 with TRBJ2-7, with no clear D. Deletions cut 1 base from V and 3 bases from J, with 22 bases between. The length of the CDR3 is 18 residues. CDR1 is MNHEY and CDR2 is SMNVEV in the germline V gene (reference sequence). CDR3 sequence (DNA): TGTGCCAGCAGTTTATTAGCAGGTCGTTGGGGTGGTCACTACGAGCAGTACTTC. This encodes CASSLLAGRWGGHYEQYF.

This clonotype was observed a few times. The chain combines TRBV29-1 with TRBJ1-5, with 9 bases fitting TRBD1. The trim removed 6 bases at V and 4 bases at J, leaving 7 bases unmatched. This CDR3 has 14 residues. Germline CDR1 is SQVTM and CDR2 is ANQGSEA. The CDR3 DNA sequence: TGCAGCGTGGTATGGGACAGGGAAAATCAGCCCCAGCATTTT. Translating gives CSVVWDRENQPQHF.

This clonotype was counted a few times. This sequence joins TRBV13 and TRBJ2-1; D is ambiguous. The CDR3 is 11 residues long. Between the trimmed V and J ends, which lost 5 bases and 8 bases, there was a span of 7 bases. From germline, CDR1 is PRHDT and CDR2 FYEKMQ (reference sequence). The DNA of the CDR3 is TGTGCCAGCAGCCAAAAGGATGAGCAGTTCTTC. This encodes CASSQKDEQFF.

This clonotype was counted a single time. This chain connects TRBV9 to TRBJ2-1; either TRBD1 or TRBD2 may supply D (5 bases each). V lost 8 bases and J lost 3, with 6 bases in between. Germline assignment: CDR1 SGDLS and CDR2 YYNGEE. The CDR3 has 11 amino acids. The CDR3 nucleotides read TGTGCCAGTGGGGGCTACAATGAGCAGTTCTTC. This translates into CASGGYNEQFF.

This clonotype was seen a handful of times. This chain links TRBV5-1 with TRBJ1-3; TRBD1 agrees at 9 bases. V was clipped by 4 bases and J by 8 bases; unmatched bases: 7. Germline CDR1 reads SGHRS; CDR2 reads YFSETQ. The CDR3 consists of 14 residues. The CDR3 coding sequence is TGCGCCAGCAGCCCGGGACAGGGACCGGACACCATATATTTT. The encoded protein is CASSPGQGPDTIYF.

This clonotype was seen more than once but under ten times. This chain uses TRBV6-5 with TRBJ2-2, with 8 bases identical to TRBD1. V trimming: 6 bases; J trimming: 6 bases; junction bases outside the gene matches: 9. The CDR3 runs 15 residues. Germline V gene sequence: CDR1 MNHEY, CDR2 SVGAGI. The CDR3 reads CASRIRDRRSGELFF. The CDR3 coding sequence is TGTGCCAGCAGAATCCGGGACAGGCGGTCCGGGGAGCTGTTTTTT.

The rearrangement links TRBV27 to TRBJ2-7; the D gene is possibly TRBD1 (5 bases). This CDR3 region has 17 residues. Germline lookup yields CDR1 MNHEY and CDR2 SMNVEV (reference sequence). V shed 3 bases and J shed 6 bases, with 24 bases lying between them. In DNA, the CDR3 is TGTGCCAGCAGTTTCGCGCCGTATGTCAGGGAAAGGGGCGAGCAGTACTTC. Translated, it gives CASSFAPYVRERGEQYF.

The chain uses TRBV4-1 and TRBJ1-6, with TRBD1 matching 7 bases. Per the germline V gene, CDR1 is MGHRA and CDR2 is YSYEKL. Germline trimming cut 0 bases from V and 7 bases from J; bases unmatched to any gene: 6. The CDR3 is made up of 16 amino acids. The CDR3 protein is CASSQESGQKNSPLHF. The CDR3 DNA reads as TGCGCCAGCAGCCAAGAGTCGGGACAGAAGAATTCACCCCTCCACTTT.

This clonotype was seen more than once but under ten times. CDR3 sequence (DNA): TGCAGTGCTAGAGATTGGTTAGCAACCCAGTACTTC. Encoded protein: CSARDWLATQYF. This chain connects TRBV20-1 to TRBJ2-5; no reliable D call. CDR1 and CDR2 from the germline V gene are DFQATT and SNEGSKA (reference sequence). The ends were cut back, 0 bases at V and 8 bases at J, with 10 bases in the middle. This CDR3 is 12 amino acids long.

Only a few counts were recorded for this clonotype. J is TRBJ2-1 and V is TRBV29-1, with TRBD1 identical over 9 bases. J was trimmed by 8 bases and V by 4 bases; bases with no gene match: 6. The length of the CDR3 is 13 residues. From germline, CDR1 is SQVTM and CDR2 ANQGSEA. Here the CDR3 DNA reads TGCAGCGTTGGGACAGGGGACACCCATGAGCAGTTCTTC. Translation gives CSVGTGDTHEQFF.

The gene calls are TRBV3-1 and TRBJ1-5; no clear D. The CDR3 has 14 amino acids. Per germline, CDR1 LGHDT and CDR2 YNNKEL (reference sequence). Trimming took off 4 bases at V and 4 bases at J, with 11 bases between the two ends. The CDR3 coding sequence is TGTGCCAGCAGCCTCACCGGTGCTAATCAGCCCCAGCATTTT. Amino acid sequence: CASSLTGANQPQHF.

V gene TRBV4-1 combines with J gene TRBJ2-7, with D possibly called TRBD1 or TRBD2 (7 bases each). Looked up from germline, CDR1 is MGHRA and CDR2 is YSYEKL. V was shortened by 0 bases and J by 3 bases, with 15 bases between the two germline ends. CDR3 length: 16 residues. The DNA of the CDR3 is TGCGCCAGCAGCCAAGAGGCCAGGGGGGGGAGCTACGAGCAGTACTTC. Encoded protein: CASSQEARGGSYEQYF.

The sample holds a few counts of this clonotype. The V call is TRBV5-1, the J call TRBJ1-1; tentative D call: TRBD1 (5 bases). The CDR3 has 14 residues. Germline CDR1 and CDR2: SGHRS and YFSETQ. The V end was cut by 7 bases, the J end by 8 bases, with 21 bases between. For the CDR3, the DNA is TGCGCCAGCGATCTAGGGCAGGGTGGTGGAGAAGCTTTCTTT. Translating it yields CASDLGQGGGEAFF. The variable domain in full, with the rest retrieved from reference TRBV5-1 and TRBJ1-1, is KAGVTQTPRYLIKTRGQQVTLSCSPISGHRSVSWYQQTPGQGLQFLFEYFSETQRNKGNFPGRFSGRQFSNSRSEMNVSTLELGDSALYLCASDLGQGGGEAFFGQGTRLTVV.

The V gene is TRBV27, the J gene TRBJ2-7, with D unclear. Germline CDR1 is MNHEY and CDR2 is SMNVEV (reference sequence). The CDR3 runs 13 residues. V lost 2 bases, J lost 3 bases, and 8 bases lay in between. The chain's CDR3 is CASSLRYSYEQYF. CDR3 nucleotide sequence: TGTGCCAGCAGTTTAAGGTACAGCTACGAGCAGTACTTC.

The CDR3 DNA is TGTGCCAGCAGCTTAGCCGCCGGGACGGGTAATGAAAAACTGTTTTTT. Amino acids: CASSLAAGTGNEKLFF. The chain carries TRBV7-2 and TRBJ1-4; D perhaps matches TRBD1 (5 bases). V lost 0 bases and J 4 bases, leaving 12 bases between the germline ends. This CDR3 is 16 amino acids long. The germline CDR1 and CDR2 sequences are SGHTA and FQGNSA.

J is TRBJ2-7 and V is TRBV6-2 or TRBV6-3; D might be TRBD2 (6 bases). The length of the CDR3 is 13 residues. Germline V gives CDR1 MNHEY, CDR2 SVGEGT. Trimming left V 0 bases short and J 4 bases short, with 7 bases between. The CDR3 region has the DNA TGTGCCAGCAGTTACTCCGGGACTTACGAGCAGTACTTC. Translation gives CASSYSGTYEQYF.

V usage is TRBV7-9 and J usage is TRBJ2-1; 10 bases match TRBD2. In germline, CDR1 is SEHNR, CDR2 FQNEAQ (reference sequence). This CDR3 has 20 amino acids. Trimming cost V 1 base and J 8 bases; bases outside gene matches: 20. The CDR3 reads CASSLEWSSGGPSAPDEQFF. CDR3 DNA: TGTGCCAGCAGCTTAGAGTGGTCTAGCGGGGGCCCCTCCGCCCCGGATGAGCAGTTCTTC.

V is TRBV4-2 and J is TRBJ2-1; D not resolved. The CDR3 is made up of 17 amino acids. Trimming left V 0 bases short and J 4 bases short, with 16 bases between. CDR1 LGHNA and CDR2 YNFKEQ come from the germline V gene. CDR3 region: CASSQEFAPLGYNEQFF. CDR3 in DNA: TGTGCCAGCAGCCAAGAGTTTGCGCCCCTCGGTTACAATGAGCAGTTCTTC.

This clonotype was found a few times. This chain links TRBV15 with TRBJ2-5; D is perhaps TRBD2 (7 bases). Germline CDR1 is LNHNV and CDR2 is YYDKDF (reference sequence). The length of the CDR3 is 15 residues. The ends were cut back, 2 bases at V and 4 bases at J, with 14 bases in the middle. The CDR3 DNA reads as TGTGCCACCAGCAGATCTCCTGCGGGGGCAGAGACCCAGTACTTC. It encodes CATSRSPAGAETQYF. Full variable domain (rest looked up from reference TRBV15 and TRBJ2-5): DAMVIQNPRYQVTQFGKPVTLSCSQTLNHNVMYWYQQKSSQAPKLLFHYYDKDFNNEADTPDNFQSRRPNTSFCFLDIRSPGLGDTAMYLCATSRSPAGAETQYFGPGTRLLVL.

The J gene is TRBJ1-5, the V gene TRBV6-6; 7 bases match TRBD1. The junction had 11 bases not matched to a gene; V was cut back by 5 bases and J by 4 bases. This CDR3 comprises 16 residues. Germline CDR1 MNHNY, CDR2 SVGAGI (reference sequence). This CDR3 is CASSPTGTEVNQPQHF. In DNA, the CDR3 is TGTGCCAGCAGTCCGACCGGGACAGAAGTAAATCAGCCCCAGCATTTT.

The sample holds a few counts of this clonotype. The chain has TRBV6-4 and TRBJ2-1; TRBD1 might be the D (5 bases). Germline CDR1 MRHNA, CDR2 SNTAGT. This CDR3 spans 16 amino acids. Trimming left V 0 bases short and J 5 bases short, with 14 bases between. CDR3 nucleotides: TGTGCCAGCAGTGACTCGACAGCGACAGTCAACAATGAGCAGTTCTTC. Translating gives CASSDSTATVNNEQFF.

The J gene is TRBJ1-1, the V gene TRBV4-1; no firm D call. Germline V gene sequence: CDR1 MGHRA, CDR2 YSYEKL. Trimming took off 8 bases at V and 2 bases at J, with 15 bases between the two ends. The CDR3 loop spans 14 amino acids. CDR3 nucleotides: TGCGCCAGCGGCGTGGTAGGCCTAAACACTGAAGCTTTCTTT. The encoded protein is CASGVVGLNTEAFF.

The rearrangement uses TRBV29-1 and TRBJ1-5; tentatively, D is TRBD1 (6 bases). The germline V gene has CDR1 SQVTM and CDR2 ANQGSEA. This CDR3 has 14 amino acids. V lost 4 bases, J lost 0 bases, and 10 bases lay in between. CDR3 sequence reads: CSVGAGDSNQPQHF. CDR3 coding DNA: TGCAGCGTTGGGGCAGGGGATAGCAATCAGCCCCAGCATTTT.

The genes are TRBV2 and TRBJ1-5; the D gene is possibly TRBD1 (5 bases). Per germline, CDR1 SNHLY and CDR2 FYNNEI. V was trimmed by 9 bases and J by 3 bases, leaving 18 bases between them. The length of the CDR3 is 15 residues. For the CDR3, the DNA is TGTGCCAGTACCTTGGGGGGGAACTACAATCAGCCCCAGCATTTT. Translated: CASTLGGNYNQPQHF.

The V and J genes are TRBV4-2 and TRBJ2-2; 7 bases line up with TRBD1. V lost 3 bases, J lost 4 bases, and 5 bases stayed unmatched. Germline-derived CDR1 and CDR2 are LGHNA and YNFKEQ. The CDR3 sequence is 15 residues long. The CDR3 reads CASSQYHRGTGELFF. The CDR3 DNA reads TGTGCCAGCAGCCAGTACCACAGGGGCACCGGGGAGCTGTTTTTT.

The CDR3 coding sequence is TGCAGTGGGACCTCAAGCGGGGATGACCTGAATACGCAGTATTTT. Translation gives CSGTSSGDDLNTQYF. The V call is TRBV20-1, the J call TRBJ2-3; 7 positions agree with TRBD2. Per germline, CDR1 DFQATT and CDR2 SNEGSKA (reference sequence). This CDR3 has 15 amino acids. The trim removed 7 bases at V and 7 bases at J, leaving 17 bases unmatched.